This T cell receptor beta chain was captured by sequencing in a study of control samples from healthy donors and cancer patients (dated by TCRdb to about 2020). The protocol used for the library was the immunoSEQ multiplex PCR assay. The immuneACCESS repertoire file appears here via TCRdb, limited to in-frame rearrangements. These files lack a portion of the clones; in checked studies, under half of the deficit traces to unresolved V genes, and the cause of the others is not known. The sample has 65,000 to 100,000 clones on record, about 87% of them singletons. Jointly, the top ten make up around 20% of the sample. The germline V gene gives CDR1 as SQVTM and CDR2 as ANQGSEA. The V and J ends are trimmed by 5 bases and 0 bases, leaving 8 bases between them. The CDR3 covers 13 residues, taking in both the cysteine and the phenylalanine. Of all the DNA, just the CDR3 is kept, 39 bases in frame from base 1.

As to this clone: Its antigen is not yet known. There are no base qualities to consult, and no much larger clone falls within one base.

The V gene is TRBV29-1 and the J gene is TRBJ2-1; there is no confident call for the D gene. This clonotype originated in a man aged 45 to 65 in good health. The sample was blood. The encoded CDR3 is CSVYGYSYNEQFF. Read as DNA, the sequence is TGCAGCGTTTACGGTTACTCCTACAATGAGCAGTTCTTC.